A selection of T cell receptor beta chains follows, all from one sample in a study of shared T cell receptors in the human thymus. Sequencing used immunoSEQ multiplex PCR; TCRdb keeps in-frame clones, though not all of them. This table holds about 730,000 clones, 70% to 90% found once. These same data were also listed under a study on human thymus T cells.

Sequencing was carried out using thymocytes. These TCRs come from a girl under three years old with a congenital heart defect. CDR3s include the opening cysteine and the closing phenylalanine or tryptophan. The D gene is left open where the match is weak.

>TRBV4-1|TRBD1|TRBJ1-5
CASSHDLTGGSQPQHF
TGCGCCAGCAGCCATGATCTGACAGGGGGCTCTCAGCCCCAGCATTTT
>TRBV15|-|TRBJ1-3
CATSSGGRLGNTIYF
TGTGCCACCAGCAGCGGGGGGCGTTTAGGAAACACCATATATTTT
>TRBV19|TRBD1|TRBJ1-5
CASRIGRAGGISQPQHF
TGTGCCAGTAGAATTGGGAGAGCAGGGGGCATCAGTCAGCCCCAGCATTTT
>TRBV7-2|TRBD2|TRBJ2-3
CASSSRGRGTTDTQYF
TGTGCCAGCAGCTCTAGAGGGCGGGGGACCACAGATACGCAGTATTTT
>TRBV7-9|TRBD1|TRBJ1-2
CASSLASSRTGAAF
TGTGCCAGCAGCTTAGCGTCAAGTCGGACAGGGGCTGCCTTC
>TRBV29-1|-|TRBJ1-1
CSVEADLDNTEAFF
TGCAGCGTTGAGGCAGACTTGGATAACACTGAAGCTTTCTTT
>TRBV4-2|-|TRBJ2-5
CASSQVVGLEEETQYF
TGTGCCAGCAGCCAAGTAGTGGGACTGGAAGAAGAGACCCAGTACTTC
>TRBV5-5|TRBD2|TRBJ2-7
CASSLVASGGYEQYF
TGTGCCAGCAGCTTGGTAGCTAGCGGGGGCTACGAGCAGTACTTC
>TRBV30|-|TRBJ1-6
CAWSVQADYNSPLHF
TGTGCCTGGAGTGTACAGGCCGACTATAATTCACCCCTCCACTTT
>TRBV27|TRBD2|TRBJ2-7
CASGTSSYEQYF
TGTGCCAGCGGGACTAGCAGCTACGAGCAGTACTTC
>TRBV4-2|-|TRBJ2-2
CASSTLMYRVRTGELFF
TGTGCCAGCAGCACCCTAATGTACAGGGTGCGGACCGGGGAGCTGTTTTTT
>TRBV6-6|-|TRBJ1-1
CASSYGGLMNTEAFF
TGTGCCAGCAGTTACGGTGGACTGATGAACACTGAAGCTTTCTTT
>TRBV4-1|-|TRBJ2-7
CASSQDKEYEQYF
TGCGCCAGCAGCCAAGATAAGGAGTACGAGCAGTACTTC
>TRBV10-2|-|TRBJ1-6
CASNGQYRGVRSPLHF
TGCGCCAGCAACGGACAGTATCGGGGAGTAAGGTCACCCCTCCACTTT